The 10 T cell receptor beta chains below all came from one sample that was sequenced in a study of blood T cell repertoires in COVID-19. Repertoires were generated with immunoSEQ multiplex PCR, while TCRdb's copy carries only in-frame clones and drops some. Of about 400,000 clones listed, around nine tenths are singletons. Sequencing was carried out using PBMCs or T cells enriched from blood (not recorded which). The receptor set was obtained from a woman between 50 and 59 years old who had recovered from COVID-19.

The genes are TRBV5-1 and TRBJ2-6; TRBD1 might be the D (6 bases). Trimming took off 4 bases at V and 2 bases at J, with 10 bases between the two ends. The CDR3 covers 15 residues. Looked up from germline, CDR1 is SGHRS and CDR2 is YFSETQ. The CDR3 region has the DNA TGCGCCAGCAGCCTGGGGGCGCCTGGGGCCAACGTCCTGACTTTC. Its protein is CASSLGAPGANVLTF.

The rearrangement joins TRBV2 to TRBJ1-1, with 8 bases identical to TRBD1. The CDR3 extends over 14 amino acids. J was trimmed by 3 bases and V by 7 bases; bases with no gene match: 7. Germline V CDR1 and CDR2: SNHLY, FYNNEI. The CDR3 coding sequence is TGTGCCAGCACCGGACAGGGTGGGCACACTGAAGCTTTCTTT. As protein: CASTGQGGHTEAFF.

This clone showed up just once. This sequence joins TRBV6-5 and TRBJ2-5, with 9 bases matching TRBD1. In germline, CDR1 is MNHEY, CDR2 SVGAGI. V was pared by 0 bases and J by 10 bases, with 6 bases of the junction left unmatched. The CDR3 loop spans 14 amino acids. The CDR3 reads CASSYSGTGRVQYF. CDR3 bases: TGTGCCAGCAGTTACTCGGGGACAGGGAGGGTCCAGTACTTC.

This sequence joins TRBV2 and TRBJ2-6; 7 bases match TRBD1. The CDR3 is 15 residues long. Looked up from germline, CDR1 is SNHLY and CDR2 is FYNNEI. V dropped 7 bases and J dropped 2; count of bases not matched to a gene: 5. CDR3 sequence: CASKSQGTGANVLTF. The DNA for the CDR3 is TGTGCCAGCAAATCACAGGGGACTGGGGCCAACGTCCTGACTTTC. The full variable domain, rest sourced from reference TRBV2 and TRBJ2-6, is EPEVTQTPSHQVTQMGQEVILRCVPISNHLYFYWYRQILGQKVEFLVSFYNNEISEKSEIFDDQFSVERPDGSNFTLKIRSTKLEDSAMYFCASKSQGTGANVLTFGAGSRLTVL.

The chain links TRBV7-2 to TRBJ2-7; 10 positions agree with TRBD2. V lost 4 bases to trimming and J lost 3 bases; unmatched junction nucleotides: 6. The germline CDR1 and CDR2 sequences are SGHTA and FQGNSA. This CDR3 spans 15 amino acids. The CDR3 sequence is CASSSYSGGNYEQYF. The CDR3 DNA reads as TGTGCCAGCAGCTCCTATAGCGGGGGGAACTACGAGCAGTACTTC.

This clone came up once. V is TRBV19 and J is TRBJ1-5; D gene unclear. V shed 5 bases and J shed 5 bases, with 10 bases lying between them. The CDR3 is 13 residues long. The germline gives CDR1 LNHDA, CDR2 SQIVND (reference sequence). The CDR3 DNA is TGTGCCAGTAGTCCCCCCTCGTATCAGCCCCAGCATTTT. Residues: CASSPPSYQPQHF.

Only one count was recorded for this clone. The V and J genes are TRBV4-1 and TRBJ1-1; 9 nucleotides line up with TRBD1. The CDR3 spans 17 residues. V was clipped by 0 bases and J by 4 bases; unmatched bases: 9. Germline V gene data show CDR1 as MGHRA and CDR2 as YSYEKL. The CDR3 loop reads CASSQEPRTGASTEAFF. The CDR3 DNA reads as TGCGCCAGCAGCCAAGAACCAAGGACAGGGGCGTCCACTGAAGCTTTCTTT.

This sequence joins TRBV7-2 and TRBJ2-7; no reliable D call. CDR3 length equals 14 residues. CDR1 is SGHTA and CDR2 is FQGNSA in the germline V gene. Trimming took 5 bases from V and 5 from J, leaving 16 bases between them. CDR3: CASSPRFRFDEQYF. The CDR3, as DNA: TGTGCCAGCAGCCCGCGATTTCGTTTTGACGAGCAGTACTTC.

This chain connects TRBV5-6 to TRBJ2-1; 12 bases are shared with TRBD2. Germline V gives CDR1 SGHDT, CDR2 YYEEEE. V gave up 1 base and J gave up 4 bases; unmatched junction bases: 3. The CDR3 has 16 residues. The CDR3, as DNA: TGTGCCAGCAGCTTGAGGACTAGCGGGGCGTACAATGAGCAGTTCTTC. Its protein is CASSLRTSGAYNEQFF. Combining the CDR3 with reference TRBV5-6 and TRBJ2-1 gives the whole variable domain DAGVTQSPTHLIKTRGQQVTLRCSPKSGHDTVSWYQQALGQGPQFIFQYYEEEERQRGNFPDRFSGHQFPNYSSELNVNALLLGDSALYLCASSLRTSGAYNEQFFGPGTRLTVL.

This clone was observed a few times. This chain uses TRBV18 with TRBJ1-6; TRBD1 matches at 8 bases. CDR3 size: 15 residues. V was clipped by 6 bases and J by 9 bases; unmatched bases: 10. Germline-derived CDR1 and CDR2 are KGHSH and LQKENI. As DNA, the CDR3 is TGTGCCAGCTCGACTGGACAGGGTTATTTTTCACCCCTCCACTTT. Its protein is CASSTGQGYFSPLHF.